This T cell receptor (beta chain) was profiled in a study of shared clonotypes between healthy human individuals. For the study at large: The donors, two women and a few men, were aged 18 to 49.

The CDR3 is made up of 12 amino acids. V shed 3 bases and J shed 3 bases, with 6 bases lying between them. CDR1 is SEHNR and CDR2 is FQNEAQ in the germline V gene (reference sequence). Generated by immunoSEQ multiplex PCR, the TCRdb table keeps only in-frame clones and is missing some. The sample consists of about 490,000 clones, 65% to 85% of them appearing once. Healthy adults negative for HIV, lacking recent acute infections or vaccinations, served as donors. The receptor was derived from a woman aged 40 to 55 in good health. Some clones in this sample may be carry-over from other donors' samples. Sequenced material: PBMCs. This rearrangement joins TRBV7-9 to TRBJ2-7; D call uncertain. CDR3 nucleotide sequence: TGTGCCAGCAGCTTTATAGACTACGAGCAGTACTTC. Translated: CASSFIDYEQYF.